This TCR beta chain was obtained from a study of breast tumors, draining lymph nodes, adjacent tissues (dated by TCRdb to between 2015 and 2016). Some background on the complete study: Breast cancer patients provided tumor, adjacent nontumor tissue and axillary lymph nodes, and the study compared the TCR beta repertoires across these three sources. In human breast cancer, the study set out to assess how tumor, surrounding tissue and draining lymph node repertoires relate to one another and whether T cells might be exchanged between them. Overall study results and their limits: The study presented the conclusion that tumor T cells originate in lymph nodes as consistent with a hypothesis, not as something directly demonstrated. The similarity between tumor and nontumor tissue repertoires was significantly greater in luminal-like breast cancer than in basal-like breast cancer. The data were considered consistent with the idea that most tumor T cells come from the lymph node and then expand in tumor tissue. Tumors showed preferential V and J gene usage, and their T-cell repertoire diversity fell below that of lymph nodes yet above that of nontumor tissue.

TCRdb names Illumina HiSeq 2000 as the instrument used. Multiplex PCR amplification was used to generate the TCR beta chain libraries. The amplified TCR beta chain products were analyzed by high-throughput sequencing. TCRdb reprocessing: public reads trimmed at Q25 with fastp, clones called with MiXCR, in-frame beta chains kept. Rows with a matching CDR3 protein are joined into one entry that keeps the most common DNA and genes. The sample table lists about 130,000 distinct CDR3 sequences, around 20% of them with a count of one. The ten top clones hold more than 2.5% of the sample. With regard to this clonotype: There is no known antigen for this receptor. Being one base from a much bigger clone, this may be a read error.

The CDR3 contains 14 residues, cysteine and phenylalanine counted. This entry keeps only the CDR3 DNA: 42 bases, framed from base 1. The germline V gene supplies CDR1 SGHDT and CDR2 YYEEEE. Lymph node samples were obtained from the axillary draining lymph nodes of breast cancer patients. The sequence derives from a female donor with breast cancer. Some clones in this sample may be carry-over from other donors' samples. Recombination linked TRBV5-6 to TRBJ2-1, and TRBD1 may be the D gene, going by 6 matching bases. Material: axillary lymph node tissue. The sequenced DNA is TGTGCCGGCAGCTTTGGGACACTATACAATGAGCAGTTCTTC. Translation gives CAGSFGTLYNEQFF.